The rows below give T cell receptor beta chains drawn from one sample of a study of blood T cell repertoires in COVID-19. The assay was immunoSEQ multiplex PCR, and TCRdb's table has in-frame clones only and misses some. Of around 210,000 clones listed, around 85% were seen once; the top ten hold roughly 5%. The sequenced sample consisted of peripheral blood. These receptors originate from a man aged 50-59 years with COVID-19, enrolled during active disease. CDR3s include the opening cysteine and the closing phenylalanine or tryptophan. The D gene is left open where the match is weak. Some rows have no size entry. The others give once, few or many, or a class for an expanded clone.

clone_size: few; v_call: TRBV2; j_call: TRBJ1-3; d_call: -; cdr3_length: 14; cdr3_nt: TGTGCCAGCAGTGATCCCAGATCTGGAAACACCATATATTTT; cdr3_aa: CASSDPRSGNTIYF
clone_size: once; v_call: TRBV9; j_call: TRBJ1-1; d_call: -; cdr3_length: 15; cdr3_nt: TGTGCCAGCAGCGTAGCACAGACAAGAAGCACTGAAGCTTTCTTT; cdr3_aa: CASSVAQTRSTEAFF
clone_size: -; v_call: TRBV29-1; j_call: TRBJ1-5; d_call: -; cdr3_length: 13; cdr3_nt: TGCAGCGTTGAGGAGGGACGCGATCAGCCCCAGCATTTT; cdr3_aa: CSVEEGRDQPQHF
clone_size: once; v_call: TRBV7-4; j_call: TRBJ2-1; d_call: TRBD1; cdr3_length: 15; cdr3_nt: TGTGCCAGCTCCCCGGGACAGAACTCCTACAATGAGCAGTTCTTC; cdr3_aa: CASSPGQNSYNEQFF
clone_size: -; v_call: TRBV5-1; j_call: TRBJ1-1; d_call: -; cdr3_length: 16; cdr3_nt: TGCGCCAGCAGCTTGAGTCTGGGCCTAATGAACACTGAAGCTTTCTTT; cdr3_aa: CASSLSLGLMNTEAFF
clone_size: -; v_call: TRBV4-1; j_call: TRBJ2-3; d_call: -; cdr3_length: 17; cdr3_nt: TGCGCCAGCAGCCAAGATCCCTGGAGGGTGAGCACAGATACGCAGTATTTT; cdr3_aa: CASSQDPWRVSTDTQYF
clone_size: few; v_call: TRBV4-1; j_call: TRBJ2-2; d_call: -; cdr3_length: 14; cdr3_nt: TGCGCCAGCAGCCAAGATCGGGGGACCGGGGAGCTGTTTTTT; cdr3_aa: CASSQDRGTGELFF
clone_size: -; v_call: TRBV2; j_call: TRBJ1-3; d_call: TRBD1; cdr3_length: 13; cdr3_nt: TGTGCCAGGGGACAGAACTCTGGAAACACCATATATTTT; cdr3_aa: CARGQNSGNTIYF
clone_size: once; v_call: TRBV28; j_call: TRBJ1-3; d_call: TRBD1; cdr3_length: 17; cdr3_nt: TGTGCCAGCAGTTTATCCCAGGGGGCTCCCTCTGGAAACACCATATATTTT; cdr3_aa: CASSLSQGAPSGNTIYF
clone_size: -; v_call: TRBV28; j_call: TRBJ1-6; d_call: -; cdr3_length: 14; cdr3_nt: TGTGCCAGCAGTCCCTCGTTTCGGGGTTCACCCCTCCACTTT; cdr3_aa: CASSPSFRGSPLHF
clone_size: -; v_call: TRBV15; j_call: TRBJ2-7; d_call: -; cdr3_length: 15; cdr3_nt: TGTGCCACCAGCAGAGATCTAGGCAGGGGAAACGAGCAGTACTTC; cdr3_aa: CATSRDLGRGNEQYF
clone_size: -; v_call: TRBV28; j_call: TRBJ2-7; d_call: TRBD2; cdr3_length: 15; cdr3_nt: TGTGCCAGCAGACTTACCGGGACCGCCGGGGGGGAGCAGTACTTC; cdr3_aa: CASRLTGTAGGEQYF
clone_size: -; v_call: TRBV10-1; j_call: TRBJ1-5; d_call: -; cdr3_length: 15; cdr3_nt: TGCGCCAGCAGGAGGGGAGGACGGCCGAATCAGCCCCAGCATTTT; cdr3_aa: CASRRGGRPNQPQHF
clone_size: -; v_call: TRBV18; j_call: TRBJ2-7; d_call: TRBD1; cdr3_length: 14; cdr3_nt: TGTGCCAGCTCACCGACAGGGGGCTACTACGAGCAGTACTTC; cdr3_aa: CASSPTGGYYEQYF
clone_size: -; v_call: TRBV4-2; j_call: TRBJ1-2; d_call: TRBD1; cdr3_length: 12; cdr3_nt: TGTGCCAGCAGCCGGGACAGGGGAAGCTACACCTTC; cdr3_aa: CASSRDRGSYTF
clone_size: -; v_call: TRBV15; j_call: TRBJ2-2; d_call: -; cdr3_length: 12; cdr3_nt: TGTGCCACCAGCAGCTACACCGGGGAGCTGTTTTTT; cdr3_aa: CATSSYTGELFF
clone_size: -; v_call: TRBV21-1; j_call: TRBJ2-7; d_call: -; cdr3_length: 15; cdr3_nt: TGTGCCAACAACATAAGGGACAGGGGGCGGCACGAGCAGTACTTC; cdr3_aa: CANNIRDRGRHEQYF
clone_size: -; v_call: TRBV10-3; j_call: TRBJ1-2; d_call: TRBD1; cdr3_length: 17; cdr3_nt: TGTGCCATCAGTGAGCTCGGACAGGGGGGCTTTAACTATGGCTACACCTTC; cdr3_aa: CAISELGQGGFNYGYTF
clone_size: -; v_call: TRBV4-3; j_call: TRBJ1-5; d_call: -; cdr3_length: 13; cdr3_nt: TGCGCCAGCAGCCAGTTCCATTATCAGCCCCAGCATTTT; cdr3_aa: CASSQFHYQPQHF
clone_size: -; v_call: TRBV7-2; j_call: TRBJ1-5; d_call: -; cdr3_length: 13; cdr3_nt: TGTGCCACCTCGATGGGGGCCCACGGGACCCAGCATTTT; cdr3_aa: CATSMGAHGTQHF
clone_size: once; v_call: TRBV7-2; j_call: TRBJ2-2; d_call: TRBD1; cdr3_length: 17; cdr3_nt: TGTGCCAGCAGCTCCACTGGGGGGACAGGGTACACCGGGGAGCTGTTTTTT; cdr3_aa: CASSSTGGTGYTGELFF
clone_size: -; v_call: TRBV2; j_call: TRBJ1-3; d_call: TRBD1; cdr3_length: 16; cdr3_nt: TGTGCCAGCAGGGTCAGACAGGGTGGGGCTGGAAACACCATATATTTT; cdr3_aa: CASRVRQGGAGNTIYF
clone_size: -; v_call: TRBV7-9; j_call: TRBJ1-1; d_call: -; cdr3_length: 14; cdr3_nt: TGTGCCAGCAGCAACTCAGGGTTTACCACTGAAGCTTTCTTT; cdr3_aa: CASSNSGFTTEAFF
clone_size: -; v_call: TRBV23-1; j_call: TRBJ2-1; d_call: TRBD1; cdr3_length: 14; cdr3_nt: TGCGCCAGCAGCGTAAGGACAGGGGTAAATGAGCAGTTCTTC; cdr3_aa: CASSVRTGVNEQFF
clone_size: -; v_call: TRBV2; j_call: TRBJ2-3; d_call: TRBD2; cdr3_length: 13; cdr3_nt: TGTGCCAGCAGTGAGCAGGCTAGCGGTACGCAGTATTTT; cdr3_aa: CASSEQASGTQYF
clone_size: -; v_call: TRBV3-1/TRBV3-2; j_call: TRBJ1-2; d_call: TRBD1; cdr3_length: 17; cdr3_nt: TGTGCCAGCAGCCAAGATCTTAAGGCAGGGGGAGATTATGGCTACACCTTC; cdr3_aa: CASSQDLKAGGDYGYTF
clone_size: once; v_call: TRBV29-1; j_call: TRBJ2-5; d_call: TRBD2; cdr3_length: 14; cdr3_nt: TGCAGCGTTTCTGACGGGGGGGTACGAGAGACCCAGTACTTC; cdr3_aa: CSVSDGGVRETQYF
clone_size: -; v_call: TRBV7-2; j_call: TRBJ2-3; d_call: -; cdr3_length: 13; cdr3_nt: TGTGCCAGCAGCTTAGGCACTCCAGATACGCAGTATTTT; cdr3_aa: CASSLGTPDTQYF
clone_size: -; v_call: TRBV2; j_call: TRBJ2-3; d_call: -; cdr3_length: 14; cdr3_nt: TGTGCCAGCGAGGAGGGGCTTAGCACAGATACGCAGTATTTT; cdr3_aa: CASEEGLSTDTQYF
clone_size: few; v_call: TRBV7-9; j_call: TRBJ1-1; d_call: TRBD1; cdr3_length: 17; cdr3_nt: TGTGCCAGCAGCTCAGGGGACAGGGTCTTTCCGAACACTGAAGCTTTCTTT; cdr3_aa: CASSSGDRVFPNTEAFF
clone_size: -; v_call: TRBV29-1; j_call: TRBJ2-1; d_call: TRBD2; cdr3_length: 16; cdr3_nt: TGCAGCGTTGAAGATGCCGGGGGGGGTTCCCACAATGAGCAGTTCTTC; cdr3_aa: CSVEDAGGGSHNEQFF
clone_size: few; v_call: TRBV14; j_call: TRBJ1-1; d_call: -; cdr3_length: 13; cdr3_nt: TGTGCCAGCAGCCAAGCTCGTAACACTGAAGCTTTCTTT; cdr3_aa: CASSQARNTEAFF
clone_size: few; v_call: TRBV10-3; j_call: TRBJ2-2; d_call: TRBD1; cdr3_length: 19; cdr3_nt: TGTGCCATCAGTGCGAACCTCGGGACAGGTCAGTTCGGGACCGGGGAGCTGTTTTTT; cdr3_aa: CAISANLGTGQFGTGELFF
clone_size: -; v_call: TRBV27; j_call: TRBJ2-3; d_call: TRBD2; cdr3_length: 18; cdr3_nt: TGTGCCAGCAGCGTTCTAGCGGGGCCTATGGCGAGCACAGATACGCAGTATTTT; cdr3_aa: CASSVLAGPMASTDTQYF
clone_size: few; v_call: TRBV18; j_call: TRBJ1-4; d_call: TRBD1; cdr3_length: 15; cdr3_nt: TGTGCCAGCTCCTTCGGACAGGGACTTAATGAAAAACTGTTTTTT; cdr3_aa: CASSFGQGLNEKLFF
clone_size: -; v_call: TRBV7-3; j_call: TRBJ1-2; d_call: -; cdr3_length: 13; cdr3_nt: TGTGCCAGCAGCTTGCCCGGAGGGGCTGGCTACACCTTC; cdr3_aa: CASSLPGGAGYTF
clone_size: -; v_call: TRBV7-8; j_call: TRBJ2-1; d_call: TRBD1; cdr3_length: 15; cdr3_nt: TGTGCCAGCAGCTCATACGGACAGGTCGACAATGAGCAGTTCTTC; cdr3_aa: CASSSYGQVDNEQFF
clone_size: -; v_call: TRBV27; j_call: TRBJ1-2; d_call: -; cdr3_length: 14; cdr3_nt: TGTGCCAGCAGTTGGCAGGTTAATGGGGGGGGCTACACCTTC; cdr3_aa: CASSWQVNGGGYTF
clone_size: -; v_call: TRBV10-3; j_call: TRBJ2-7; d_call: TRBD1; cdr3_length: 15; cdr3_nt: TGTGCCATCAGTGAGTCAGGCAGGGGGCTTTACGAGCAGTACTTC; cdr3_aa: CAISESGRGLYEQYF
clone_size: once; v_call: TRBV18; j_call: TRBJ2-1; d_call: TRBD2; cdr3_length: 16; cdr3_nt: TGTGCCAGCTCACCACCGGGGCGGGGGTCCTACAATGAGCAGTTCTTC; cdr3_aa: CASSPPGRGSYNEQFF
clone_size: -; v_call: TRBV2; j_call: TRBJ2-1; d_call: -; cdr3_length: 15; cdr3_nt: TGTGCCAGCAGTGAACCCCGAGGAGGGAGCAATGAGCAGTTCTTC; cdr3_aa: CASSEPRGGSNEQFF
clone_size: -; v_call: TRBV30; j_call: TRBJ2-2; d_call: TRBD1; cdr3_length: 16; cdr3_nt: TGTGCCTGGAGTGTACAGGGGGCACCTACGACCGGGGAGCTGTTTTTT; cdr3_aa: CAWSVQGAPTTGELFF
clone_size: -; v_call: TRBV4-1; j_call: TRBJ1-2; d_call: -; cdr3_length: 14; cdr3_nt: TGCGCCAGCAGCCAAGATCACGGGATGAGGGGCTACACCTTC; cdr3_aa: CASSQDHGMRGYTF
clone_size: -; v_call: TRBV10-3; j_call: TRBJ1-1; d_call: -; cdr3_length: 13; cdr3_nt: TGTGCCATCAGTAAAACAGGTAGCACTGAAGCTTTCTTT; cdr3_aa: CAISKTGSTEAFF
clone_size: many; v_call: TRBV30; j_call: TRBJ2-7; d_call: TRBD2; cdr3_length: 14; cdr3_nt: TGTGCCTGGAGTGTAGTCGGGGGGGGCTACGAGCAGTACTTC; cdr3_aa: CAWSVVGGGYEQYF
clone_size: -; v_call: TRBV6-2/TRBV6-3; j_call: TRBJ2-3; d_call: -; cdr3_length: 14; cdr3_nt: TGTGCCAGCAGTTACGGCTTTCACACAGATACGCAGTATTTT; cdr3_aa: CASSYGFHTDTQYF